This TCR beta chain is drawn from a study of cytomegalovirus exposure and HLA in healthy donors. The PCR ran on 60 Vbeta and 13 Jbeta primers. TCRdb's table, derived via immunoSEQ multiplex PCR, lists solely in-frame clones and lacks some. The table records around 130,000 clones, 70% to 85% of them present only once. CDR1 and CDR2 (germline): MNHNS, SASEGT. The CDR3 totals 11 residues. The V end was cut by 7 bases, the J end by 4 bases, with 8 bases between. V usage is TRBV6-1 and J usage is TRBJ2-7; no reliable D call. The sequence came from a boy aged 5-17 years in good health and CMV-seronegative. Material: PBMCs. CDR3 DNA sequence: TGTGCCAGCAAAACGGGTTACGAGCAGTACTTC. Residues: CASKTGYEQYF.